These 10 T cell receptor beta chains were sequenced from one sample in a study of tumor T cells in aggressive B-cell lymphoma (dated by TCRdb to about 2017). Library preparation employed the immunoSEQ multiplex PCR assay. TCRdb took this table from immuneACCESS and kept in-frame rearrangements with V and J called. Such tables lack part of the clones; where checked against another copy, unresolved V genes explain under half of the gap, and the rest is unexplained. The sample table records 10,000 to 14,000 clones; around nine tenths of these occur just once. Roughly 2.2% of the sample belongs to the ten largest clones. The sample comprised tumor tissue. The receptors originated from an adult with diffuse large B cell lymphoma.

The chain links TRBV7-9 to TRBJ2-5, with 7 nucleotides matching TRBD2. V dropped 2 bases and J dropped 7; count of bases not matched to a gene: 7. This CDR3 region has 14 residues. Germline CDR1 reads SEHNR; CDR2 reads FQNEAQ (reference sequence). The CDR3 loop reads CASSLSGTGGTQYF. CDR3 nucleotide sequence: TGTGCCAGCAGCTTATCCGGGACGGGAGGGACCCAGTACTTC.

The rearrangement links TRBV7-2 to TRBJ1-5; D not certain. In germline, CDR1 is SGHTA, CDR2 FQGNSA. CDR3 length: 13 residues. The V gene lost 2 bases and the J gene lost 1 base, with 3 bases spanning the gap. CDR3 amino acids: CASSLISNQPQHF. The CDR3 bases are TGTGCCAGCAGCTTAATAAGCAATCAGCCCCAGCATTTT.

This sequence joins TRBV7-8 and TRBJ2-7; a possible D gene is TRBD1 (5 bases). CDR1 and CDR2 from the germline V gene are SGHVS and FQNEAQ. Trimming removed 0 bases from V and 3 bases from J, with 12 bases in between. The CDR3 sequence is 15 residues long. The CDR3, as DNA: TGTGCCAGCAGCTTAGCAACCAAGGGGAACTACGAGCAGTACTTC. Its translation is CASSLATKGNYEQYF. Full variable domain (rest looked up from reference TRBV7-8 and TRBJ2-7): GAGVSQSPRYKVAKRGQDVALRCDPISGHVSLFWYQQALGQGPEFLTYFQNEAQLDKSGLPSDRFFAERPEGSVSTLKIQRTQQEDSAVYLCASSLATKGNYEQYFGPGTRLTVT.

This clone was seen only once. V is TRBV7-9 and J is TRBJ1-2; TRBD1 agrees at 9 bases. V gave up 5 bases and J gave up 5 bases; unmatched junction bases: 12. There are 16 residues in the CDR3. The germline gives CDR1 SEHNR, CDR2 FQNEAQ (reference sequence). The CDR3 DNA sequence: TGTGCCAGCAGCCTAGGGACAGGGTCGGCCAATTATGGCTACACCTTC. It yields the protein CASSLGTGSANYGYTF.

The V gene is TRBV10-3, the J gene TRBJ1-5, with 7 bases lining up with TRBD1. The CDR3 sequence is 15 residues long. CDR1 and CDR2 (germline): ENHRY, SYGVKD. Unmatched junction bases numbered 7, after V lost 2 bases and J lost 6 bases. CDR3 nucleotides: TGTGCCATCAGTGAGCCTGACAGGGCGGGTCAGCCCCAGCATTTT. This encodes CAISEPDRAGQPQHF.

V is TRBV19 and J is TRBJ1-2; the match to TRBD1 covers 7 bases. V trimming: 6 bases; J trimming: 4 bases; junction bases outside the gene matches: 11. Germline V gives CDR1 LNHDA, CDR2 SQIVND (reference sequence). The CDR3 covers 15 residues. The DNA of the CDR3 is TGTGCCAGTAGCTCATGGGACAGTGACTTCTATGGCTACACCTTC. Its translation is CASSSWDSDFYGYTF.

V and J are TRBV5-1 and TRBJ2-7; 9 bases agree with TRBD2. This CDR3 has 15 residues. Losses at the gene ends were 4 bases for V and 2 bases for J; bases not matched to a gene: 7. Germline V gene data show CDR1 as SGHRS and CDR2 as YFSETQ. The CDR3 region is CASSGTSNPTYEQYF. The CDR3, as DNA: TGCGCCAGCAGCGGGACTAGCAATCCCACCTACGAGCAGTACTTC.

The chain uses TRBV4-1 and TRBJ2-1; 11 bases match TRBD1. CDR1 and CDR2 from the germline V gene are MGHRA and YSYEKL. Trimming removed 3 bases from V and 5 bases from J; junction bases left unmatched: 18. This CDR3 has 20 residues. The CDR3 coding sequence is TGCGCCAGCAGCCAGGCTCGGACAGGGGGCCTCGGAGGCCCTAACAATGAGCAGTTCTTC. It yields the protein CASSQARTGGLGGPNNEQFF.

The CDR3 loop is CASSPADRVGRENEQFF. The CDR3 DNA reads TGTGCCAGCTCACCAGCCGACAGGGTAGGTAGGGAGAATGAGCAGTTCTTC. The chain carries TRBV18 and TRBJ2-1, with 7 bases that match TRBD1. The V gene's germline CDR1 is KGHSH and CDR2 LQKENI. The ends lost 2 bases at V and 7 bases at J; junction bases unmatched: 14. The CDR3 consists of 17 residues.

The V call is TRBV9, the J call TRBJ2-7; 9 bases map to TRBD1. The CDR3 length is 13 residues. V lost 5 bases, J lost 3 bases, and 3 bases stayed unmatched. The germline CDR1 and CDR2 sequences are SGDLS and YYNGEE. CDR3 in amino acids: CASSPGQGYEQYF. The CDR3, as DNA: TGTGCCAGCAGTCCGGGACAGGGCTACGAGCAGTACTTC.